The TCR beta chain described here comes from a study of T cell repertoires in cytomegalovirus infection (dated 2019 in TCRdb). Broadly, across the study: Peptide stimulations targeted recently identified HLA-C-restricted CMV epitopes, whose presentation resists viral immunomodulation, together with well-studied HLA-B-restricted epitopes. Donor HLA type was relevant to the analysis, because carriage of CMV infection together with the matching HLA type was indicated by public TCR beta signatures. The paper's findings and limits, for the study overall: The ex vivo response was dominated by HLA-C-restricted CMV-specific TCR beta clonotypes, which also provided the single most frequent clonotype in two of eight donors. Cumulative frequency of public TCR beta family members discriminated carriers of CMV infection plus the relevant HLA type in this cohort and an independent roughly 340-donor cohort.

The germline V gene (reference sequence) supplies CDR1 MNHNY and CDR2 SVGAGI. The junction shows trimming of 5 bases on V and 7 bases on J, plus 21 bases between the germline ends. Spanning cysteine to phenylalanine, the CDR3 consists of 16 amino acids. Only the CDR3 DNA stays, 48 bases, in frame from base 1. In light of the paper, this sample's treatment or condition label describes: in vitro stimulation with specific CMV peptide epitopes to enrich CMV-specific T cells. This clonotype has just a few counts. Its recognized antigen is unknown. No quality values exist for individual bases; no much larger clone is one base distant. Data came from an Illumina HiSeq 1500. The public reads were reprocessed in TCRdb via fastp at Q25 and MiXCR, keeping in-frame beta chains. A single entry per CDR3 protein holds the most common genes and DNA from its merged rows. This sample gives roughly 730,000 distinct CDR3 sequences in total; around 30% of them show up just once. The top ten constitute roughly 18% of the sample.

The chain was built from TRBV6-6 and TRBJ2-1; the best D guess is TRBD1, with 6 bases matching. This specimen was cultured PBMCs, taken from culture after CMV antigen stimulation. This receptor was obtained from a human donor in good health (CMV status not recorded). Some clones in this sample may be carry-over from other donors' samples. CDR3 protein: CASSGGRATPWNEQFF. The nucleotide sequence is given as TGTGCCAGCAGTGGGGGCCGGGCAACGCCGTGGAATGAGCAGTTCTTC.